These 31 T cell receptor beta chains were all obtained from the same sample, sequenced in a study of cytomegalovirus exposure and HLA in healthy donors. PCR involved 60 Vbeta and 13 Jbeta primers. The data were produced by immunoSEQ multiplex PCR, yet TCRdb's version contains in-frame clones alone and is incomplete. The sample has some 180,000 clones, roughly 70% seen once; the top ten hold under 7%. The sequencing sample was made of PBMCs. The receptor set was obtained from a young woman in good health and CMV-seropositive.

The J gene is TRBJ2-5, the V gene TRBV30; D remains unclear. The CDR3 is 13 residues long. The germline V gene encodes CDR1 GTSNPN and CDR2 SVGIG (reference sequence). The germline V and J ends were trimmed by 1 base and 2 bases, with 8 bases remaining between them. This CDR3 is CAWSDGAQETQYF. The CDR3 region has the DNA TGTGCCTGGAGTGACGGAGCACAAGAGACCCAGTACTTC.

The genes are TRBV5-4 and TRBJ2-5; no definite D call. The CDR3 contains 15 residues. V was trimmed by 4 bases and J by 5 bases, leaving 18 bases between them. Germline V gene data show CDR1 as SGHNT and CDR2 as YYREEE (reference sequence). The CDR3 bases are TGTGCCAGCAGCCCGTCCCCCAGTACCGGGGAGACCCAGTACTTC. This translates into CASSPSPSTGETQYF.

The chain joins TRBV19 to TRBJ1-2; 8 bases match TRBD1. Germline CDR1 is LNHDA and CDR2 is SQIVND (reference sequence). CDR3 size: 15 residues. Germline trimming cut 4 bases from V and 2 bases from J; bases unmatched to any gene: 6. The CDR3 nucleotides are TGTGCCAGTAGTACGCAGGGGGCCGGAAACTATGGCTACACCTTC. It codes for CASSTQGAGNYGYTF.

This clone has only a few counts. The chain links TRBV6-6 to TRBJ2-7; tentative D call: TRBD2 (5 bases). The V end was cut by 5 bases, the J end by 2 bases, with 16 bases between. The CDR3 loop spans 15 amino acids. From germline, CDR1 is MNHNY and CDR2 SVGAGI (reference sequence). This chain's CDR3 is CASSTRSDRAYEQYF. The DNA of the CDR3 is TGTGCCAGCAGTACCCGTAGCGATAGGGCCTACGAGCAGTACTTC.

CDR3 in amino acids: CAWSGQGFTDTQYF. CDR3 nucleotide sequence: TGTGCCTGGAGTGGACAGGGGTTCACAGATACGCAGTATTTT. The rearrangement uses TRBV30 and TRBJ2-3, with 8 positions matching TRBD1. The trim removed 1 base at V and 2 bases at J, leaving 2 bases unmatched. The CDR3 spans 14 residues. Germline V CDR1 and CDR2: GTSNPN, SVGIG (reference sequence).

The rearrangement links TRBV27 to TRBJ2-1, with 9 bases aligning to TRBD1. Per the germline V gene, CDR1 is MNHEY and CDR2 is SMNVEV (reference sequence). V trimming: 6 bases; J trimming: 8 bases; junction bases outside the gene matches: 8. This CDR3 has 14 residues. The CDR3 is CASSRDRVSDEQFF. CDR3 DNA: TGTGCCAGCAGCCGGGACAGGGTTAGCGATGAGCAGTTCTTC.

The chain has TRBV28 and TRBJ1-5, with D tentatively TRBD1 (6 bases). Looked up from germline, CDR1 is MDHEN and CDR2 is SYDVKM. Trimming cost V 6 bases and J 3 bases, with 18 bases left between them. The CDR3 spans 16 residues. The CDR3 DNA reads TGTGCCAGCAGCTCAGGACAGCCTGGATTCAATCAGCCCCAGCATTTT. It encodes CASSSGQPGFNQPQHF.

The chain recombines TRBV28 with TRBJ1-5; D remains ambiguous. V was shortened by 7 bases and J by 6 bases, with 10 bases between the two germline ends. The CDR3 length is 12 residues. The V gene's germline CDR1 is MDHEN and CDR2 SYDVKM. The CDR3 DNA is TGTGCCAGCACCATCCGCGCTCAGCCCCAGCATTTT. Translating gives CASTIRAQPQHF.

This clone occurred a few times. The rearrangement links TRBV6-5 to TRBJ1-5; 8 nucleotides align to TRBD1. V was clipped by 6 bases and J by 7 bases; unmatched bases: 8. CDR3 size: 14 residues. Germline values: CDR1 MNHEY, CDR2 SVGAGI. The CDR3 region is CASSDRGHGQPQHF. CDR3 sequence (DNA): TGTGCCAGCAGCGACAGGGGTCACGGACAGCCCCAGCATTTT.

The gene calls are TRBV5-1 and TRBJ1-4, with D uncertain. Trimming shortened V by 3 bases and J by 3 bases, and 12 bases separated the two germline ends. The germline CDR1 and CDR2 sequences are SGHRS and YFSETQ. The length of the CDR3 is 15 residues. As DNA, the CDR3 is TGCGCCAGCAGCTACCGGGTAGTGGCTAATGAAAAACTGTTTTTT. This sequence encodes CASSYRVVANEKLFF.

This sequence joins TRBV2 and TRBJ1-5; D possibly corresponds to TRBD1 (5 bases). The CDR3 covers 15 residues. Germline CDR1 is SNHLY and CDR2 is FYNNEI. The V end lost 5 bases, the J end lost 4 bases, and 15 bases lay between the germline ends. CDR3 sequence: CASSRDRGGNQPQHF. CDR3 DNA: TGTGCCAGCAGTCGGGACCGTGGAGGGAATCAGCCCCAGCATTTT.

V gene TRBV18 combines with J gene TRBJ2-3; 8 nucleotides line up with TRBD2. V trimming: 3 bases; J trimming: 1 base; junction bases outside the gene matches: 3. This CDR3 spans 15 amino acids. Germline values: CDR1 KGHSH, CDR2 LQKENI. CDR3 sequence: CASSPGGGRTDTQYF. Written as DNA, the CDR3 is TGTGCCAGCTCACCCGGCGGGGGGCGCACAGATACGCAGTATTTT.

This rearrangement joins TRBV11-2 to TRBJ2-3, with a tentative D call TRBD1 (6 bases). Germline V gene data show CDR1 as SGHAT and CDR2 as FQNNGV. Trimming shortened V by 0 bases and J by 9 bases, and 13 bases separated the two germline ends. The CDR3 covers 14 residues. The DNA of the CDR3 is TGTGCCAGCAGCTTAGATGTCCCCACAGGGACGCAGTATTTT. Its translation is CASSLDVPTGTQYF.

The V call is TRBV2, the J call TRBJ2-3; the D gene is possibly TRBD1 (5 bases). Per the germline V gene, CDR1 is SNHLY and CDR2 is FYNNEI. This CDR3 region has 14 residues. V lost 8 bases and J lost 2, with 14 bases in between. The CDR3 region is CASLPGQFTDTQYF. The DNA for the CDR3 is TGTGCCAGCCTTCCAGGGCAGTTCACAGATACGCAGTATTTT.

This clone has just one count. V gene TRBV5-4 combines with J gene TRBJ2-5; 9 nucleotides align to TRBD1. V lost 4 bases, J lost 1 base, and 11 bases stayed unmatched. The length of the CDR3 is 17 residues. Germline assignment: CDR1 SGHNT and CDR2 YYREEE (reference sequence). The CDR3 here is CASSRPTGGRSQETQYF. The CDR3 DNA reads TGTGCCAGCAGCCGTCCCACAGGGGGCCGTTCCCAAGAGACCCAGTACTTC.

This clone was seen a few times. This chain links TRBV5-4 with TRBJ1-5, with a tentative D call TRBD1 (6 bases). The CDR3 runs to 13 residues. The germline V and J ends were trimmed by 4 bases and 6 bases, with 11 bases remaining between them. The germline V gene has CDR1 SGHNT and CDR2 YYREEE (reference sequence). The DNA for the CDR3 is TGTGCCAGCAGCCCAGAGACAGGTCAGCCCCAGCATTTT. Translation: CASSPETGQPQHF.

This chain joins TRBV6-5 and TRBJ2-1; 7 bases agree with TRBD1. J gave up 6 bases and V 6 bases, and 5 bases lay outside the gene matches. Germline V gene sequence: CDR1 MNHEY, CDR2 SVGAGI. This CDR3 comprises 13 residues. The CDR3 sequence is CASSIAGGNEQFF. DNA for the CDR3: TGTGCCAGCAGCATAGCAGGGGGCAATGAGCAGTTCTTC.

This chain uses TRBV5-1 with TRBJ1-1, with D possibly TRBD1 on 6 matching bases. CDR1 SGHRS and CDR2 YFSETQ come from the germline V gene. This CDR3 contains 14 residues. V lost 3 bases and J 4 bases, leaving 13 bases between the germline ends. The CDR3 coding sequence is TGCGCCAGCAGCTCAAAGGGGGTTACCACTGAAGCTTTCTTT. Amino acid sequence: CASSSKGVTTEAFF.

The chain carries TRBV5-1 and TRBJ2-7, with 10 bases that match TRBD1. The V and J ends lost 3 bases and 4 bases, in that order; junction bases with no gene match: 7. Germline values: CDR1 SGHRS, CDR2 YFSETQ. The CDR3 has 15 residues. CDR3 loop: CASSWAGTGDYEQYF. For the CDR3, the DNA is TGCGCCAGCAGCTGGGCCGGGACAGGGGATTACGAGCAGTACTTC.

This clone was picked up one time. CDR3 bases: TGTGCCAGCAGAGATAGACTAGCGTCCTACAATGAGCAGTTCTTC. Its translation is CASRDRLASYNEQFF. This chain connects TRBV27 to TRBJ2-1; 8 nucleotides align to TRBD2. Trimming at V came to 6 bases and at J to 1 base, leaving 5 bases not matched to a gene. This CDR3 has 15 amino acids. Germline V gene data show CDR1 as MNHEY and CDR2 as SMNVEV (reference sequence).

CDR3 bases: TGTGCCAGCAGCTCCTTGGGGCGGCTAGCGGGGGCAGATACGCAGTATTTT. Translation: CASSSLGRLAGADTQYF. This rearrangement joins TRBV5-4 to TRBJ2-3, with 10 bases that match TRBD2. J gave up 4 bases and V 3 bases, and 11 bases lay outside the gene matches. The CDR3 consists of 17 residues. Per the germline V gene, CDR1 is SGHNT and CDR2 is YYREEE (reference sequence).

Written as DNA, the CDR3 is TGTGCCAGCAGTTTGGGACAGACATATTCCTCTGGGGCCAACGTCCTGACTTTC. This gives the protein CASSLGQTYSSGANVLTF. The chain recombines TRBV13 with TRBJ2-6, with 7 bases that match TRBD1. J was trimmed by 0 bases and V by 6 bases; bases with no gene match: 11. The CDR3 totals 18 residues. Germline-derived CDR1 and CDR2 are PRHDT and FYEKMQ (reference sequence).

This chain connects TRBV4-3 to TRBJ2-1; tentatively, D is TRBD1 (5 bases). This CDR3 contains 14 residues. The V gene's germline CDR1 is LGHNA and CDR2 YSLEER. V lost 0 bases and J lost 8, with 11 bases in between. CDR3 nucleotides: TGCGCCAGCAGCCAAGAATCCATCAGGGATGAGCAGTTCTTC. It encodes CASSQESIRDEQFF.

This clone occurred a few times. The chain links TRBV5-1 to TRBJ1-2; D possibly corresponds to TRBD1 (6 bases). The CDR3 spans 15 residues. Trimming removed 3 bases at V and 2 bases at J, with 14 bases between. Germline CDR1 SGHRS, CDR2 YFSETQ. The CDR3 DNA reads as TGCGCCAGCAGCTCTGAGACAGGAGTCAACTATGGCTACACCTTC. Protein: CASSSETGVNYGYTF.

The table lists this clone with a count of one. J is TRBJ2-2 and V is TRBV4-2, with D perhaps TRBD2 (5 bases). The length of the CDR3 is 20 residues. CDR1 LGHNA and CDR2 YNFKEQ come from the germline V gene. V gave up 2 bases and J gave up 4 bases, with 26 bases separating them. In nucleotides, the CDR3 is TGTGCCAGCAGCCAAAGTTTAGTCATGTTCGGCGGGTCCTCCACCGGGGAGCTGTTTTTT. Translation: CASSQSLVMFGGSSTGELFF.

In its sample, this clone was seen a few times. The chain recombines TRBV9 with TRBJ2-1; 12 bases line up with TRBD2. Germline CDR1 is SGDLS and CDR2 is YYNGEE. The CDR3 consists of 15 residues. V lost 4 bases and J lost 8; bases outside the gene matches: 7. This CDR3 reads CASSSGLAGIDEQFF. Written as DNA, the CDR3 is TGTGCCAGCAGCTCCGGACTAGCGGGGATCGATGAGCAGTTCTTC.

The gene calls are TRBV7-2 and TRBJ1-1; D is undetermined. Germline CDR1 SGHTA, CDR2 FQGNSA. The CDR3 spans 13 residues. With 5 bases removed from V and 4 bases from J, the gap between germline ends came to 11 bases. The CDR3 DNA sequence: TGTGCCAGCAGCCTTAATCCGGGCACTGAAGCTTTCTTT. It encodes CASSLNPGTEAFF.

The genes are TRBV4-2 and TRBJ1-1; D unresolved. The CDR3 consists of 16 residues. V lost 0 bases and J lost 1, with 12 bases in between. The germline V gene encodes CDR1 LGHNA and CDR2 YNFKEQ. CDR3 amino acids: CASSQDQITTNTEAFF. Written as DNA, the CDR3 is TGTGCCAGCAGCCAAGATCAGATAACTACGAACACTGAAGCTTTCTTT.

The chain has TRBV7-9 and TRBJ1-1; 9 bases are a match to TRBD1. Germline CDR1 and CDR2: SEHNR and FQNEAQ (reference sequence). There are 14 residues in the CDR3. With V trimmed by 7 bases and J by 6 bases, 9 bases remained unmatched. The CDR3 region is CASIATGGDAEAFF. The CDR3, as DNA: TGTGCCAGCATCGCCACAGGGGGCGATGCTGAAGCTTTCTTT.

The gene calls are TRBV30 and TRBJ2-2; the D gene is possibly TRBD1 (6 bases). Trimming stripped 3 bases from V and 1 base from J, with 9 bases between. CDR1 and CDR2 from the germline V gene are GTSNPN and SVGIG (reference sequence). This CDR3 has 14 residues. The CDR3 loop reads CAWRRQVNTGELFF. CDR3 coding DNA: TGTGCCTGGAGGCGACAGGTGAACACCGGGGAGCTGTTTTTT. Based on the CDR3 plus reference TRBV30 and TRBJ2-2, the full variable domain is SQTIHQWPATLVQPVGSPLSLECTVEGTSNPNLYWYRQAAGRGLQLLFYSVGIGQISSEVPQNLSASRPQDRQFILSSKKLLLSDSGFYLCAWRRQVNTGELFFGEGSRLTVL.

V is TRBV27 and J is TRBJ2-1, with 13 bases fitting TRBD2. The germline V gene encodes CDR1 MNHEY and CDR2 SMNVEV (reference sequence). The CDR3 spans 17 residues. V was pared by 6 bases and J by 4 bases, with 9 bases of the junction left unmatched. This CDR3 is CASSPSGTSGIYNEQFF. The CDR3 DNA reads as TGTGCCAGCAGCCCGAGTGGGACTAGCGGGATATACAATGAGCAGTTCTTC.